The rows below give T cell receptor beta chains drawn from one sample of a study of blood T cell repertoires in COVID-19. Assay: immunoSEQ multiplex PCR; the TCRdb copy retains only in-frame clones and omits some. The sample shows about 670,000 clones, 90% of them seen only once. Source material: peripheral blood. The receptor source for this set is a woman between 18 and 30 years old with acute or convalescent COVID-19. Each CDR3 is given without its conserved first and last residue. The order of the fields is V gene, J gene, D gene, CDR3 protein. D genes are given only for firm matches.

>TRBV5-6|TRBJ2-7|.
ASSSSSKTYEQY
>TRBV5-4|TRBJ2-4|TRBD2
ASSPNGTSGGLAKNIQY
>TRBV4-3|TRBJ1-4|.
ASSQDRTYEKLF
>TRBV27|TRBJ1-2|.
ASSRGGTNYGYT
>TRBV20-1|TRBJ2-3|.
SASVAAITSTDTQY
>TRBV5-4|TRBJ2-7|.
ASSLWTGHEQY
>TRBV6-4|TRBJ1-2|.
ASSDFVISSHTFNYGYT
>TRBV9|TRBJ2-7|.
ASSPRHSWEQY
>TRBV7-9|TRBJ1-5|.
ASAPGLSNQPQH
>TRBV20-1|TRBJ1-6|.
SASELTGEVTPLH
>TRBV4-1|TRBJ1-4|TRBD1
ASSQVITGGEVNEKLF
>TRBV5-8|TRBJ2-3|.
ASSPIQGVPDTQY
>TRBV12-3/TRBV12-4|TRBJ1-2|.
ASSRPGEAGYT
>TRBV27|TRBJ2-3|TRBD2
ASTLSGDLPGTQY
>TRBV19|TRBJ2-1|TRBD2
ASSTSLVAGEQF
>TRBV30|TRBJ1-1|.
AWSVQGRTEAF
>TRBV27|TRBJ1-4|.
ASSLVGDEKLF
>TRBV7-2|TRBJ2-7|TRBD2
ASSLAAERGYYEQY
>TRBV24-1|TRBJ1-2|TRBD1
ATTDRGYGYT
>TRBV18|TRBJ2-1|.
ASSPLGVSGKYNEQF
>TRBV12-5|TRBJ2-2|.
ASGLDRLSNTGELF
>TRBV28|TRBJ2-7|TRBD1
ASSGTGTEQY
>TRBV21-1|TRBJ2-1|.
APIEGVEQF
>TRBV30|TRBJ2-7|.
AWRAGETYEQY
>TRBV5-1|TRBJ1-2|TRBD1
ASSLDGQGATGYT
>TRBV5-1|TRBJ1-1|TRBD1
ASSLPGGSTEAF
>TRBV11-2|TRBJ1-3|TRBD1
ASSQRDRSSGNTIY
>TRBV6-6|TRBJ2-1|TRBD1
ASSRPGQGGGGEQF
>TRBV7-2|TRBJ1-2|.
ASSPGGGGYT
>TRBV7-8|TRBJ2-2|.
ASSQAWGPSNTGELF
>TRBV2|TRBJ2-2|TRBD2
ASSEARGERVQAGELF
>TRBV25-1|TRBJ1-1|TRBD1
ASSRQGWNTEAF
>TRBV24-1|TRBJ1-3|.
ATSDLQSDTIY
>TRBV19|TRBJ2-7|TRBD1
ASSRDRVYEQY
>TRBV6-5|TRBJ1-1|TRBD1
ASSDQGALRAF
>TRBV5-1|TRBJ2-7|TRBD2
ASSLSGGAYEQY
>TRBV7-6|TRBJ2-2|.
ASSPLVNAGELF
>TRBV19|TRBJ1-3|.
ASSIVGSGNTIY
>TRBV10-3|TRBJ2-7|.
AIGQGGNEQY
>TRBV2|TRBJ1-1|.
ASRLTQQGTEAF
>TRBV21-1|TRBJ2-7|.
ASNSGGDYEQY
>TRBV19|TRBJ1-1|.
ASSMGRTLRGTEAF
>TRBV5-6|TRBJ2-2|TRBD1
ASNLDRGTGELF
>TRBV2|TRBJ1-6|TRBD1
ASRGRQGSSYNSPLH
>TRBV7-9|TRBJ1-6|TRBD1
ASSFRGTGGSSYNSPLH
>TRBV29-1|TRBJ1-2|.
SVGERGVIYGYT
>TRBV19|TRBJ1-2|TRBD1
ASRPTTGVYGYT
>TRBV18|TRBJ1-5|TRBD1
ASSGQGAWPQH
>TRBV2|TRBJ1-2|TRBD1
ASSRQGNNLNYGYT
>TRBV5-1|TRBJ1-1|TRBD1
ASSFLQGAGGTEAF
>TRBV10-1|TRBJ1-5|.
ASSPWGQGSYNQPQH
>TRBV5-1|TRBJ1-3|.
ASSLFPGANTIY
>TRBV11-2|TRBJ2-3|TRBD2
ASSPSGGAADTQY